The T cell receptor beta chain described here comes from a study of T cells in Graves' hyperthyroidism and ophthalmopathy. This CDR3 comprises 13 residues. Germline loops: CDR1 SGHKS, CDR2 YYEKEE (reference sequence). The ends were cut back, 2 bases at V and 4 bases at J, with 10 bases in the middle. Template material for amplifying TCR beta CDR3 regions consisted of RNA transcripts. HTBI primers were the set used in a first-round RT-PCR of the TCR CDR3. TCRdb re-derived calls from the multiplex PCR reads in MiXCR, one entry per CDR3 protein. Among some 510,000 distinct CDR3 sequences listed, roughly 50% were seen once.

This TCR came from a woman between 18 and 29 years old with Graves' hyperthyroidism. The specimen sequenced was peripheral blood or thyroid tissue (not recorded which). The chain links TRBV5-5 to TRBJ2-7; D gene uncertain. The CDR3 DNA reads as TGTGCCAGCAGCTTACTGGAAACATACGAGCAGTACTTC. This gives the protein CASSLLETYEQYF. Variable domain in full (rest from reference TRBV5-5 and TRBJ2-7): DAGVTQSPTHLIKTRGQQVTLRCSPISGHKSVSWYQQVLGQGPQFIFQYYEKEERGRGNFPDRFSARQFPNYSSELNVNALLLGDSALYLCASSLLETYEQYFGPGTRLTVT.